This is a list of T cell receptor beta chains from one sample in a study of CD8 T cells in Susac syndrome. TCRdb re-called the immunoSEQ multiplex PCR reads with MiXCR, one entry per CDR3 protein. The profile covers some 150,000 distinct CDR3 sequences, with around 95% appearing a single time and around 0.21% taken by the ten largest. The material sequenced was CD8+ T cells from PBMCs. These receptors were obtained from a human donor with multiple sclerosis. Both conserved end residues are part of each CDR3. D genes are given only for firm matches. Not all rows give a size; the values are once, few, many and, for expanded clones, a class.

J: TRBJ2-3
V: TRBV27
size: .
D: .
DNA: TGTGCCAGCCGTGCGGTGGGGAGAGATACGCAGTATTTT
CDR3: CASRAVGRDTQYF

J: TRBJ1-6
V: TRBV25-1
size: .
D: .
DNA: TGTGCCAGCAGTGAATTGGGGGGCGAGGATTCACCCCTCCACTTT
CDR3: CASSELGGEDSPLHF

J: TRBJ1-1
V: TRBV13
size: .
D: .
DNA: TGTGCCAGCAGGGAGGGAGGCGCTGAAGCTTTCTTT
CDR3: CASREGGAEAFF

J: TRBJ1-3
V: TRBV30
size: once
D: .
DNA: TGTGCCTGGAGCCCCTCAGGGAACACCATATATTTT
CDR3: CAWSPSGNTIYF

J: TRBJ1-1
V: TRBV29-1
size: once
D: .
DNA: TGCAGCGTCAGTAGATCCTCCCGGAGGGCTGAAGCTTTCTTT
CDR3: CSVSRSSRRAEAFF

J: TRBJ2-2
V: TRBV7-9
size: .
D: .
DNA: TGTGCCAGCAGCTTGGGTGGCATGAACACCGGGGAGCTGTTTTTT
CDR3: CASSLGGMNTGELFF

J: TRBJ1-1
V: TRBV15
size: .
D: .
DNA: TGTGCCACCAGCAGAGACAGGGTTGGGACTGAAGCTTTCTTT
CDR3: CATSRDRVGTEAFF

J: TRBJ2-1
V: TRBV5-6
size: .
D: .
DNA: TGTGCCAGCAGCTTGATGTCTGGGGGCGTCGATGAGCAGTTCTTC
CDR3: CASSLMSGGVDEQFF

J: TRBJ1-4
V: TRBV5-1
size: .
D: .
DNA: TGCGCCAGCAGCTTGGTTGGGAGGGAAAAACTGTTTTTT
CDR3: CASSLVGREKLFF

J: TRBJ1-1
V: TRBV30
size: .
D: TRBD1
DNA: TGTGCCTGGAGTGTACTCCGGACAGGGGGCTCCCAGACAGCCCCGCTAGAAGCTTTCTTT
CDR3: CAWSVLRTGGSQTAPLEAFF

J: TRBJ2-7
V: TRBV4-3
size: .
D: .
DNA: TGCGCCAGCAGCCCCAACACAGGGTCCCTCTACGAGCAGTACTTC
CDR3: CASSPNTGSLYEQYF

J: TRBJ1-3
V: TRBV14
size: .
D: .
DNA: TGTGCCAGCAGCCCCTCCCGGACAGCTGGAAACACCATATATTTT
CDR3: CASSPSRTAGNTIYF

J: TRBJ1-2
V: TRBV9
size: .
D: TRBD1
DNA: TGTGCCAGCAGCGTAGAGAGGGGACAGGGTGATGGCTACACCTTC
CDR3: CASSVERGQGDGYTF

J: TRBJ2-7
V: TRBV12-5
size: .
D: .
DNA: TGTGCTAGTGGTACGGCCTACGAGCAGTACTTC
CDR3: CASGTAYEQYF

J: TRBJ2-1
V: TRBV7-9
size: .
D: TRBD2
DNA: TGTGCCAGCAGCCACCCTAGCGGGGTAAATGAGCAGTTCTTC
CDR3: CASSHPSGVNEQFF

J: TRBJ1-2
V: TRBV9
size: few
D: .
DNA: TGTGCCAGCAGCGGGGGCGGCGGCTACACCTTC
CDR3: CASSGGGGYTF

J: TRBJ2-1
V: TRBV4-2
size: .
D: .
DNA: TGTGCCAGCAGCCAAGAGGCCGGGACTTTCTCCTACAATGAGCAGTTCTTC
CDR3: CASSQEAGTFSYNEQFF

J: TRBJ1-5
V: TRBV5-6
size: .
D: TRBD1
DNA: TGTGCCAGCAGCGAGGGGGCAAAGGGCAATCAGCCCCAGCATTTT
CDR3: CASSEGAKGNQPQHF

J: TRBJ2-2
V: TRBV29-1
size: few
D: .
DNA: TGCAGCGTGGGCGCGACCGGGGAGCTGTTTTTT
CDR3: CSVGATGELFF

J: TRBJ1-2
V: TRBV27
size: .
D: .
DNA: TGTGCCAGCAGTCCGCCCGGCGGGTTCTTTGGCTACACCTTC
CDR3: CASSPPGGFFGYTF

J: TRBJ2-7
V: TRBV12-3/TRBV12-4
size: .
D: .
DNA: TGTGCCAGCAGTTTATGGGACGGTGACTACGAGCAGTACTTC
CDR3: CASSLWDGDYEQYF

J: TRBJ2-5
V: TRBV7-9
size: .
D: .
DNA: TGTGCCAGCAGCCAACGGTGGAACGGCTTGGAGACCCAGTACTTC
CDR3: CASSQRWNGLETQYF

J: TRBJ2-7
V: TRBV7-9
size: .
D: .
DNA: TGTGCCAGCAGACCAGGCGGGAATTCGAACGAGCAGTACTTC
CDR3: CASRPGGNSNEQYF

J: TRBJ2-2
V: TRBV9
size: .
D: .
DNA: TGTGCCAGCAGCTCCGTACGGGGGTTCGCCGGGGAGCTGTTTTTT
CDR3: CASSSVRGFAGELFF

J: TRBJ2-7
V: TRBV7-9
size: .
D: .
DNA: TGTGCCAGCAGCTTAGACAGTACCGTACCCTACGAGCAGTACTTC
CDR3: CASSLDSTVPYEQYF

J: TRBJ2-7
V: TRBV2
size: once
D: TRBD1
DNA: TGTGCCAGCAGTGAAACCAGGGGGCTCTACGAGCAGTACTTC
CDR3: CASSETRGLYEQYF

J: TRBJ1-2
V: TRBV9
size: .
D: .
DNA: TGTGCCAGCAGCGTTGCAGGGAGGGCCGGCTACACCTTC
CDR3: CASSVAGRAGYTF

J: TRBJ2-7
V: TRBV27
size: .
D: TRBD1
DNA: TGTGCCAGCAGTGCCCGGGGACAGAGTACCTACGAGCAGTACTTC
CDR3: CASSARGQSTYEQYF